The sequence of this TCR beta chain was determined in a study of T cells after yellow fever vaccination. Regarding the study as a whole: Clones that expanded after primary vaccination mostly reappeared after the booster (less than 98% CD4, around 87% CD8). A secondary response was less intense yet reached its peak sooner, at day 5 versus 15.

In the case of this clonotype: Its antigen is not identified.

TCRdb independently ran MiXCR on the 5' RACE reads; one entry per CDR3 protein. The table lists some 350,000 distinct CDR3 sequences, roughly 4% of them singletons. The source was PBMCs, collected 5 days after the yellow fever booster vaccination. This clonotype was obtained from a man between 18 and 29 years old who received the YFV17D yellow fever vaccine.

The CDR3 DNA reads TGTGCCAGCAGTGTGTCTAGCGGGGGGGCCACAGATACGCAGTATTTT. Translated: CASSVSSGGATDTQYF. This chain joins TRBV6-4 and TRBJ2-3; 12 bases map to TRBD2. The CDR3 runs 16 residues. The junction had 4 bases not matched to a gene; V was cut back by 4 bases and J by 2 bases. Germline V CDR1 and CDR2: MRHNA, SNTAGT.